This T cell receptor (beta chain) comes out of a study of shared T cell receptors in the human thymus. Assay: immunoSEQ multiplex PCR; the TCRdb copy retains only in-frame clones and omits some. The repertoire holds about 710,000 clones, with roughly 86% as singletons. Per the germline V gene, CDR1 is MNHEY and CDR2 is SMNVEV (reference sequence). V lost 5 bases and J 6 bases, leaving 23 bases between the germline ends. This CDR3 has 17 amino acids. This sample was shared with a second study, whose subject was human thymus T cells. That source reports: Corrective heart surgery yielded resections, and these provided the thymus tissue. V and J genes seemed to be used with bias in thymic and blood repertoires. Related research found strongly overlapping thymic repertoires in unrelated individuals.

The J gene is TRBJ2-1, the V gene TRBV27, with D perhaps TRBD2 (10 bases). Sequencing was performed on thymocytes. The source is a boy younger than two with a congenital heart defect. This CDR3 is CASSPGTGPSGSNEQFF. The CDR3 region has the DNA TGTGCCAGCAGTCCCGGGACAGGGCCTAGCGGGAGCAATGAGCAGTTCTTC.